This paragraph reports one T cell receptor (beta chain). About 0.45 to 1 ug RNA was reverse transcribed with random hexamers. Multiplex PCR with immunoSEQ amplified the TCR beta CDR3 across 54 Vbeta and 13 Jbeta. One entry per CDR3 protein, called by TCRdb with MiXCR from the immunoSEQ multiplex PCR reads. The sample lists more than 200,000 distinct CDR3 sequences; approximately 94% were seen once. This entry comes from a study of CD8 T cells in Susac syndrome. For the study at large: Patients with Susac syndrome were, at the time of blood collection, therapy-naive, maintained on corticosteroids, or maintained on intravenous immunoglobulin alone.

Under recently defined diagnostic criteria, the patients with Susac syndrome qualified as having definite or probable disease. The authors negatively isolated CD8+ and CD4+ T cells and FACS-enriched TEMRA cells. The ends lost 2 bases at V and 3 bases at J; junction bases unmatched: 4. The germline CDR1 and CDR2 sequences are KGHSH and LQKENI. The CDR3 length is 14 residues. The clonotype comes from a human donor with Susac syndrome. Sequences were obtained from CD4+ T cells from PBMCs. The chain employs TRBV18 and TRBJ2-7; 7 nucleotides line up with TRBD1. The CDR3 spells CASSPSGTDYEQYF. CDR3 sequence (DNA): TGTGCCAGCTCACCATCCGGGACAGACTACGAGCAGTACTTC.